Sequencing of this TCR beta chain was carried out in a study of control samples from healthy donors and cancer patients. This table comes from immunoSEQ multiplex PCR, and its TCRdb copy is limited to in-frame clones, with some not included. The sample has around 110,000 clones, approximately 90% seen once. The TCR was taken from a woman aged 70 to 79 in good health. Sequencing was carried out using blood.

For the CDR3, the DNA is TGTGCCAGCAGTTACGGTTCCGGGACTGGAAACACCATATATTTT. Protein product: CASSYGSGTGNTIYF. The genes are TRBV6-5 and TRBJ1-3, with D unresolved. Germline loops: CDR1 MNHEY, CDR2 SVGAGI. The CDR3 extends over 15 amino acids. V was shortened by 2 bases and J by 2 bases, with 10 bases between the two germline ends.